These 24 T cell receptor beta chains were sequenced from one sample in a study of Graves' ophthalmopathy and Graves' hyperthyroidism. RNA transcripts served as template for amplifying TCR beta CDR3 sequences. The authors performed first-round RT-PCR with HTBI primers and then a second-round multiplex PCR. TCRdb independently ran MiXCR on the multiplex PCR reads; one entry per CDR3 protein. The table has around 1.1 million distinct CDR3 sequences, about 36% seen once. The sample taken for sequencing was peripheral blood or thyroid tissue (not recorded which). These receptors originate from an adult man with Graves' hyperthyroidism.

V gene TRBV29-1 combines with J gene TRBJ2-3; the match to TRBD2 covers 7 bases. J lost 2 bases, V lost 5 bases, and 1 base had no gene match. Germline V lookup: CDR1 SQVTM, CDR2 ANQGSEA. The CDR3 sequence is 12 residues long. For the CDR3, the DNA is TGCAGCGTTCTAGCGGACACAGATACGCAGTATTTT. Its protein is CSVLADTDTQYF.

The J gene is TRBJ2-7, the V gene TRBV2; 13 bases line up with TRBD2. The germline gives CDR1 SNHLY, CDR2 FYNNEI. V trimming: 6 bases; J trimming: 7 bases; junction bases outside the gene matches: 6. The CDR3 is 14 residues long. The CDR3 spells CASRLAGGPGEQYF. CDR3 DNA: TGTGCCAGCAGACTAGCGGGAGGGCCGGGGGAGCAGTACTTC.

This sequence joins TRBV2 and TRBJ2-2; 8 nucleotides agree with TRBD1. V dropped 5 bases and J dropped 1; count of bases not matched to a gene: 6. The CDR3 loop spans 16 amino acids. Per germline, CDR1 SNHLY and CDR2 FYNNEI. CDR3 nucleotides: TGTGCCAGCAGTCCAACAGGGGGTCTGAACACCGGGGAGCTGTTTTTT. It codes for CASSPTGGLNTGELFF.

This clonotype was observed a handful of times. This may come from a read error, since a much larger clone is one base off. Here the CDR3 reads CASMGQTNTEAFF. The CDR3, as DNA: TGTGCCAGCATGGGACAGACGAACACTGAAGCTTTCTTT. J is TRBJ1-1 and V is TRBV5-5; 7 positions agree with TRBD1. The germline gives CDR1 SGHKS, CDR2 YYEKEE (reference sequence). The CDR3 totals 13 residues. Losses at the gene ends were 6 bases for V and 1 base for J; bases not matched to a gene: 3.

The chain recombines TRBV10-2 with TRBJ1-5, with a weak D call TRBD1 (5 bases). Trimming took off 2 bases at V and 3 bases at J, with 8 bases between the two ends. CDR3 size: 14 residues. Germline V CDR1 and CDR2: WSHSY, SAAADI. The CDR3 DNA is TGCGCCAGCAGTGAGCCGGACATCAATCAGCCCCAGCATTTT. Protein: CASSEPDINQPQHF.

This clonotype was recorded many times. The chain combines TRBV6-5 with TRBJ1-1; no reliable D call. CDR1 and CDR2 from the germline V gene are MNHEY and SVGAGI. Trimming removed 1 base at V and 1 base at J, with 4 bases between. The CDR3 consists of 13 residues. CDR3 residues: CASSYYGNTEAFF. Written as DNA, the CDR3 is TGTGCCAGCAGTTACTACGGGAACACTGAAGCTTTCTTT.

This sequence joins TRBV6-5 and TRBJ1-5; TRBD1 matches at 7 bases. Germline-derived CDR1 and CDR2 are MNHEY and SVGAGI. The CDR3 contains 15 residues. The V and J ends lost 6 bases and 0 bases, in that order; junction bases with no gene match: 5. The DNA of the CDR3 is TGTGCCAGCAGCAAAGACAGGGTTAGCAATCAGCCCCAGCATTTT. Its protein product is CASSKDRVSNQPQHF.

The rearrangement joins TRBV12-3 or TRBV12-4 to TRBJ2-7; 7 nucleotides match TRBD1. With 4 bases clipped from V and 7 bases from J, the junction kept 10 bases outside the gene matches. The CDR3 spans 14 residues. CDR3 amino acids: CASSWGRQGEEQYF. In DNA form, the CDR3 reads TGTGCCAGCAGTTGGGGCCGACAGGGTGAGGAGCAGTACTTC.

This clonotype was picked up many times. V is TRBV24-1 and J is TRBJ1-2; 7 bases are a match to TRBD1. Trimming at V came to 1 base and at J to 8 bases, leaving 9 bases not matched to a gene. CDR3 size: 15 residues. The germline V gene has CDR1 KGHDR and CDR2 SFDVKD. The CDR3 bases are TGTGCCACCAGTGATTTACGACAGGGAGGTTCGGGCTACACCTTC. Protein product: CATSDLRQGGSGYTF.

V is TRBV19 and J is TRBJ1-5; 7 nucleotides align to TRBD1. CDR1 and CDR2 from the germline V gene are LNHDA and SQIVND (reference sequence). CDR3 length: 16 residues. Trimming took 3 bases from V and 11 from J; bases not matched to a gene: 16. CDR3 in DNA: TGTGCCAGTAGTATCATTGGACCCCAGGGGACAGAGACCCAGCATTTT. Its translation is CASSIIGPQGTETQHF. Based on the CDR3 plus reference TRBV19 and TRBJ1-5, the full variable domain is DGGITQSPKYLFRKEGQNVTLSCEQNLNHDAMYWYRQDPGQGLRLIYYSQIVNDFQKGDIAEGYSVSREKKESFPLTVTSAQKNPTAFYLCASSIIGPQGTETQHFGDGTRLSIL.

On this clonotype: With a much larger clone just one base away, this may be a read error. The chain has TRBV10-3 and TRBJ2-6; tentative D call: TRBD1 (6 bases). Germline V lookup: CDR1 ENHRY, CDR2 SYGVKD. This CDR3 is 15 amino acids long. The CDR3 loop is CAIKGQGSGANALTF. CDR3 coding DNA: TGTGCCATTAAGGGACAAGGATCTGGGGCCAACGCCCTGACTTTC.

This clonotype occurred many times. The gene calls are TRBV15 and TRBJ1-3, with D possibly TRBD1 on 5 matching bases. The CDR3 runs to 16 residues. The germline V gene has CDR1 LNHNV and CDR2 YYDKDF (reference sequence). Trimming took 2 bases from V and 0 from J, leaving 11 bases between them. As DNA, the CDR3 is TGTGCCACCAGCAGACCGCAGGGATTCTCTGGAAACACCATATATTTT. Encoded protein: CATSRPQGFSGNTIYF.

V usage is TRBV10-3 and J usage is TRBJ1-1, with 7 nucleotides matching TRBD1. This CDR3 spans 13 amino acids. The ends lost 6 bases at V and 4 bases at J; junction bases unmatched: 5. CDR1 and CDR2 (germline): ENHRY, SYGVKD. The CDR3: CAIRDTGATEAFF. CDR3 coding DNA: TGTGCCATCAGGGATACAGGGGCCACTGAAGCTTTCTTT.

In this sample, this clonotype turned up many times. The rearrangement links TRBV6-6 to TRBJ1-5; 7 nucleotides match TRBD1. CDR3 length: 15 residues. Per the germline V gene, CDR1 is MNHNY and CDR2 is SVGAGI (reference sequence). V lost 6 bases to trimming and J lost 4 bases; unmatched junction nucleotides: 9. The CDR3 reads CASSLGQVSNQPQHF. CDR3 DNA: TGTGCCAGCAGCCTCGGACAGGTTTCGAATCAGCCCCAGCATTTT.

Concerning this clonotype itself: A clone one base away is much larger, so this may be a read error. The V and J genes are TRBV20-1 and TRBJ2-7; 9 nucleotides agree with TRBD1. Trimming cost V 5 bases and J 2 bases; bases outside gene matches: 10. Germline CDR1 reads DFQATT; CDR2 reads SNEGSKA (reference sequence). This CDR3 comprises 15 residues. The CDR3 spells CSAAPSGQGTYEQYF. CDR3 nucleotides: TGCAGTGCTGCGCCCAGCGGACAGGGGACCTACGAGCAGTACTTC.

This clonotype occurred many times. The rearrangement joins TRBV12-3 or TRBV12-4 to TRBJ1-1; D remains unclear. CDR3 length equals 15 residues. Trimming took off 0 bases at V and 2 bases at J, with 10 bases between the two ends. The chain's CDR3 is CASSLAGTTNTEAFF. CDR3 in DNA: TGTGCCAGCAGTTTAGCAGGCACAACAAACACTGAAGCTTTCTTT.

This clonotype was picked up many times. The chain employs TRBV19 and TRBJ2-7, with 9 bases lining up with TRBD1. Germline values: CDR1 LNHDA, CDR2 SQIVND (reference sequence). The length of the CDR3 is 14 residues. V trimming: 9 bases; J trimming: 1 base; junction bases outside the gene matches: 7. The CDR3, as DNA: TGTGCCAGCCAACCGGGACAGGGATCCTACGAGCAGTACTTC. This encodes CASQPGQGSYEQYF.

CDR3 nucleotide sequence: TGTGCCAGCAGTGAGACCGTGGACACTGAAGCTTTCTTT. Its protein is CASSETVDTEAFF. The rearrangement uses TRBV6-2 or TRBV6-3 and TRBJ1-1; D not certain. This CDR3 comprises 13 residues. From germline, CDR1 is MNHEY and CDR2 SVGEGT. V was cut by 5 bases and J by 3 bases, with 10 bases left in between.

This clonotype turned up a few times. V gene TRBV29-1 combines with J gene TRBJ2-3; 7 bases are a match to TRBD2. The CDR3 runs to 12 residues. V shed 5 bases, J shed 2 bases, and the junction held 1 base outside the gene matches. In germline, CDR1 is SQVTM, CDR2 ANQGSEA. CDR3 coding DNA: TGCAGCGTTCGGGACTACACAGATACGCAGTATTTT. Translating gives CSVRDYTDTQYF.

This clonotype came up many times. The chain is built from TRBV7-7 and TRBJ2-2, with unresolved D. V was clipped by 5 bases and J by 0 bases, with 16 bases between them. CDR3 length equals 17 residues. In germline, CDR1 is SSHAT, CDR2 FNYEAQ (reference sequence). CDR3 protein: CASSPYPGPTNTGELFF. In nucleotides, the CDR3 is TGTGCCAGCAGCCCCTACCCCGGACCGACGAACACCGGGGAGCTGTTTTTT.

A few counts support this clonotype. This chain joins TRBV4-3 and TRBJ2-7, with 11 nucleotides matching TRBD2. Germline lookup yields CDR1 LGHNA and CDR2 YSLEER. Trimming removed 1 base from V and 6 bases from J; junction bases left unmatched: 5. This CDR3 is built from 15 residues. The CDR3 region has the DNA TGCGCCAGCAGCCAAGGAACTAGCGGGAGAGGCGAGCAGTACTTC. It specifies CASSQGTSGRGEQYF.

In this sample, this clonotype turned up many times. V gene TRBV20-1 combines with J gene TRBJ1-5; D unclear. CDR1 is DFQATT and CDR2 is SNEGSKA in the germline V gene (reference sequence). The CDR3 has 15 amino acids. V was trimmed by 4 bases and J by 0 bases, leaving 13 bases between them. CDR3 bases: TGCAGTGCTACAGACGGAATCTATAGCAATCAGCCCCAGCATTTT. Residues: CSATDGIYSNQPQHF.

In its sample, this clonotype was seen many times. The chain combines TRBV10-3 with TRBJ1-3, with unresolved D. V lost 3 bases and J lost 0, with 3 bases in between. This CDR3 has 13 residues. Germline-derived CDR1 and CDR2 are ENHRY and SYGVKD. The CDR3 bases are TGTGCCATCAGTGATCTCTCTGGAAACACCATATATTTT. This gives the protein CAISDLSGNTIYF.

This chain connects TRBV15 to TRBJ2-1, with 12 bases fitting TRBD2. The CDR3 has 13 amino acids. J was trimmed by 10 bases and V by 7 bases; bases with no gene match: 5. CDR1 LNHNV and CDR2 YYDKDF come from the germline V gene (reference sequence). CDR3 nucleotide sequence: TGTGCCACCACTAGCGGGGGGGGCCTCGAGCAGTTCTTC. This encodes CATTSGGGLEQFF.